In this sample, the clone carrying this T cell receptor beta chain turned up a few times. Its antigen remains unknown. This entry is derived from a study of T cell responses to AZD1222 COVID-19 vaccine. Whole-study findings and limits: Among spike-specific TCRs, nearly half reportedly target unmutated variant regions. White British ancestry dominated among donors, who included more females, and clonal diversity was possibly underestimated. Only after the peak T cell response were repertoires sampled.

Per germline, CDR1 KGHSH and CDR2 LQKENI. This CDR3 is 15 amino acids long. With 3 bases clipped from V and 1 base from J, the junction kept 4 bases outside the gene matches. Generated by immunoSEQ multiplex PCR, the TCRdb table keeps only in-frame clones and is missing some. This sample has about 120,000 clones, with 80% to 90% found just once. The sample was peripheral blood, taken on day 0 of MenACWY control vaccination. The V and J genes are TRBV18 and TRBJ2-5, with 8 bases fitting TRBD2. The receptor comes from an adult in good health. CDR3 region: CASSPVAGTQETQYF. CDR3 bases: TGTGCCAGCTCACCGGTAGCGGGGACCCAAGAGACCCAGTACTTC.